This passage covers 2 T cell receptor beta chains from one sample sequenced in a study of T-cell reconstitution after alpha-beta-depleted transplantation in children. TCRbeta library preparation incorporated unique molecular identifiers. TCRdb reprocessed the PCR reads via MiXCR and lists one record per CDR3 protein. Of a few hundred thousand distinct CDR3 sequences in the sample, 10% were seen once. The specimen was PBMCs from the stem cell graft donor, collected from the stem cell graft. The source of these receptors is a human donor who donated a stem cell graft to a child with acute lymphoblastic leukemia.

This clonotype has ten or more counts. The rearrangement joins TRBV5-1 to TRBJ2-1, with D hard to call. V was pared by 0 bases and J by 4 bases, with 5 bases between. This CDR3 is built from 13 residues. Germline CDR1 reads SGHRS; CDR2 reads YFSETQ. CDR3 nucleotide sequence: TGCGCCAGCAGCTTGGACGGATACAATGAGCAGTTCTTC. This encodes CASSLDGYNEQFF.

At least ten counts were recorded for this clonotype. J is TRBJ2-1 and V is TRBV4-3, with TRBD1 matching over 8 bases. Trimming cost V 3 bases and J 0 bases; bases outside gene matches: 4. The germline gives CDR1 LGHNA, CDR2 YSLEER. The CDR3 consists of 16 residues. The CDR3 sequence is CASSQGQVNSYNEQFF. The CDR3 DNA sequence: TGCGCCAGCAGCCAGGGACAGGTGAACTCCTACAATGAGCAGTTCTTC.